Listed below are T cell receptor beta chains from one sample, sequenced in a study of radiation and T cells in renal cell carcinoma. The protocol was immunoSEQ multiplex PCR, while the TCRdb copy is restricted to in-frame clones and leaves out a portion. In the table there are tens of thousands of clones, 80% of which are singletons. The sequencing here drew on blood, taken from a patient whose treatment included radiotherapy and nephrectomy. The receptors were sampled from a woman aged 70-85 years with renal cell carcinoma. Each CDR3 is given with its conserved first and last residue. D genes are given only for firm matches. Some rows have no size entry. The others give once, few or many, or a class for an expanded clone.

D: TRBD2
J: TRBJ2-1
V: TRBV27
size: NA
CDR3: CASSLNSGAYNEQFF
DNA: TGTGCCAGCAGTTTAAATAGCGGGGCTTACAATGAGCAGTTCTTC

D: NA
J: TRBJ2-7
V: TRBV20-1
size: few
CDR3: CSASRIAEQYF
DNA: TGCAGTGCTAGTAGGATTGCCGAGCAGTACTTC

D: NA
J: TRBJ2-7
V: TRBV27
size: NA
CDR3: CASSRNGQTYEQYF
DNA: TGTGCCAGCAGTAGGAACGGACAGACTTACGAGCAGTACTTC

D: NA
J: TRBJ2-2
V: TRBV9
size: NA
CDR3: CASSPQTLTGELFF
DNA: TGTGCCAGCAGCCCACAGACCCTTACCGGGGAGCTGTTTTTT

D: NA
J: TRBJ1-1
V: TRBV21-1
size: few
CDR3: CASSGKRAFSTEAFF
DNA: TGTGCCAGCAGCGGCAAAAGAGCGTTTAGCACTGAAGCTTTCTTT

D: TRBD2
J: TRBJ2-5
V: TRBV5-6
size: NA
CDR3: CASSSGTRSETQYF
DNA: TGTGCCAGCAGCTCCGGGACTAGGTCCGAGACCCAGTACTTC

D: NA
J: TRBJ2-7
V: TRBV7-9
size: NA
CDR3: CASSTLLSTRNYEQYF
DNA: TGTGCCAGCAGCACCCTCTTGTCTACAAGAAACTACGAGCAGTACTTC

D: NA
J: TRBJ1-1
V: TRBV6-1
size: NA
CDR3: CASSEAWSGAEAFF
DNA: TGTGCCAGCAGTGAAGCTTGGAGCGGGGCGGAAGCTTTCTTT

D: NA
J: TRBJ2-7
V: TRBV11-1
size: NA
CDR3: CASSLYGDSSYEQYF
DNA: TGTGCCAGCAGCTTATATGGAGACAGCTCCTACGAGCAGTACTTC

D: NA
J: TRBJ1-3
V: TRBV7-2
size: NA
CDR3: CASSLAPQGSGNTIYF
DNA: TGTGCCAGCAGCTTAGCCCCGCAGGGCTCTGGAAACACCATATATTTT

D: TRBD1
J: TRBJ2-7
V: TRBV5-4
size: NA
CDR3: CASSFRDRGPYEQYF
DNA: TGTGCCAGCAGCTTTCGGGACAGGGGGCCCTACGAGCAGTACTTC

D: NA
J: TRBJ2-3
V: TRBV27
size: once
CDR3: CASSFTFRDTQYF
DNA: TGTGCCAGCAGTTTCACATTCCGGGATACGCAGTATTTT

D: NA
J: TRBJ1-6
V: TRBV5-1
size: NA
CDR3: CASSRGGSSYNSPLHF
DNA: TGCGCCAGCAGCCGTGGGGGGAGCTCCTATAATTCACCCCTCCACTTT

D: NA
J: TRBJ1-2
V: TRBV6-1
size: once
CDR3: CASTFNYGYTF
DNA: TGTGCCAGCACCTTTAACTATGGCTACACCTTC